These 11 T cell receptor beta chains originate from one sample sequenced in a study of graft-versus-host responses after intestinal transplantation. Profiled with immunoSEQ multiplex PCR; TCRdb holds only in-frame clones, not every one. The sample lists tens of thousands of clones, about 89% occurring once. Sequences were derived from PBMCs, sampled around 320 days after intestinal transplant. Receptors originate from a human patient who received an intestinal transplant, so some T cells may come from the graft donor.

This chain links TRBV30 with TRBJ2-3; no clear D gene. Germline V gene lookup returns CDR1 GTSNPN and CDR2 SVGIG (reference sequence). V lost 0 bases to trimming and J lost 0 bases, with 13 bases between them. This CDR3 comprises 16 residues. DNA of the CDR3: TGTGCCTGGAGTGTACCCCCAGCTCCTAGCACAGATACGCAGTATTTT. Amino acid sequence: CAWSVPPAPSTDTQYF.

The V and J genes are TRBV5-5 and TRBJ1-1; tentatively, D is TRBD1 (5 bases). V was cut by 0 bases and J by 5 bases, with 23 bases left in between. CDR3 length: 18 residues. Germline V CDR1 and CDR2: SGHKS, YYEKEE (reference sequence). CDR3 sequence (DNA): TGTGCCAGCAGCTTGGTAATGATCGGGGCTTCTCTACTAACTGAAGCTTTCTTT. Protein sequence: CASSLVMIGASLLTEAFF.

The V and J genes are TRBV10-2 and TRBJ2-1; 7 nucleotides line up with TRBD2. This CDR3 region has 17 residues. The V gene end was trimmed by 0 bases and the J gene end by 4 bases; junction bases not matched to a gene: 9. The germline CDR1 and CDR2 sequences are WSHSY and SAAADI. CDR3 sequence: CASSESLSGALYNEQFF. Written as DNA, the CDR3 is TGCGCCAGCAGTGAGTCCCTAAGCGGGGCCCTATACAATGAGCAGTTCTTC.

The chain has TRBV5-8 and TRBJ2-5; D may be TRBD2 (7 bases). Germline V gives CDR1 SGHTS, CDR2 YDEGEE. This CDR3 has 16 amino acids. Trimming took off 4 bases at V and 4 bases at J, with 20 bases between the two ends. CDR3 in amino acids: CASSGGLGAGIETQYF. DNA of the CDR3: TGTGCCAGCAGCGGGGGCCTAGGAGCGGGAATAGAGACCCAGTACTTC.

The chain recombines TRBV7-9 with TRBJ2-1, with 14 bases matching TRBD2. The trim removed 5 bases at V and 0 bases at J, leaving 3 bases unmatched. The CDR3 is made up of 17 amino acids. The germline CDR1 and CDR2 sequences are SEHNR and FQNEAQ (reference sequence). CDR3 residues: CASSGTSGGASYNEQFF. The CDR3 DNA follows: TGTGCCAGCAGCGGGACTAGCGGGGGTGCCTCCTACAATGAGCAGTTCTTC. The variable domain in full, completed from reference TRBV7-9 and TRBJ2-1, reads DTGVSQNPRHKITKRGQNVTFRCDPISEHNRLYWYRQTLGQGPEFLTYFQNEAQLEKSRLLSDRFSAERPKGSFSTLEIQRTEQGDSAMYLCASSGTSGGASYNEQFFGPGTRLTVL.

The rearrangement links TRBV6-1 to TRBJ2-5; D is uncertain. The better agreement between TRBJ2-7 and the DNA end casts doubt on the J call. Germline values: CDR1 MNHNS, CDR2 SASEGT. The CDR3 spans 15 residues. The CDR3 protein is CASTLRQISSYEQYF. CDR3 sequence (DNA): TGTGCCAGCACCCTGAGACAAATCAGCTCCTACGAGCAGTACTTC.

Of note for this clone: The same CDR3 arises from other DNA sequences in this sample as well. The rearrangement links TRBV5-1 to TRBJ2-7; possible D gene TRBD1, 6 bases. Germline CDR1 and CDR2: SGHRS and YFSETQ. The CDR3 consists of 14 residues. The ends were cut back, 1 base at V and 0 bases at J, with 8 bases in the middle. CDR3 in DNA: TGCGCCAGCAGCTTGACAGGGAGCTCCTACGAGCAGTACTTC. Protein product: CASSLTGSSYEQYF.

In this sample, this clone turned up once. The V gene is TRBV30, the J gene TRBJ2-3; D is possibly TRBD2 (6 bases). CDR1 is GTSNPN and CDR2 is SVGIG in the germline V gene (reference sequence). The CDR3 has 14 amino acids. V dropped 1 base and J dropped 3 bases, with 11 bases sitting between them. The CDR3: CAWSALARTDTQYF. The DNA of the CDR3 is TGTGCCTGGAGTGCTCTAGCGCGGACAGATACGCAGTATTTT.

The rearrangement joins TRBV19 to TRBJ1-2, with TRBD1 identical over 8 bases. Germline V gene data show CDR1 as LNHDA and CDR2 as SQIVND (reference sequence). The CDR3 is 15 amino acids. The junction had 4 bases not matched to a gene; V was cut back by 3 bases and J by 1 base. The CDR3 nucleotides read TGTGCCAGTAGTATGGACAGGGCTTATAACTATGGCTACACCTTC. This encodes CASSMDRAYNYGYTF. Looking up the rest from reference TRBV19 and TRBJ1-2 gives the full variable domain: DGGITQSPKYLFRKEGQNVTLSCEQNLNHDAMYWYRQDPGQGLRLIYYSQIVNDFQKGDIAEGYSVSREKKESFPLTVTSAQKNPTAFYLCASSMDRAYNYGYTFGSGTRLTVV.

The rearrangement links TRBV19 to TRBJ2-7; D unresolved. Per the germline V gene, CDR1 is LNHDA and CDR2 is SQIVND (reference sequence). V was shortened by 7 bases and J by 1 base, with 11 bases between the two germline ends. The CDR3 loop spans 13 amino acids. The CDR3, as DNA: TGTGCCAGTAAACCGGGCGGTTCCTACGAGCAGTACTTC. This translates into CASKPGGSYEQYF.

The CDR3 spells CASSLAGTGPAFF. CDR3 sequence (DNA): TGTGCCAGCAGCTTAGCAGGGACAGGGCCGGCTTTCTTT. The J gene is TRBJ1-1, the V gene TRBV13, with 9 nucleotides matching TRBD1. V lost 1 base to trimming and J lost 11 bases; unmatched junction nucleotides: 5. The CDR3 consists of 13 residues. Per the germline V gene, CDR1 is PRHDT and CDR2 is FYEKMQ (reference sequence).